Presented here are 13 T cell receptor beta chains from one specimen sequenced in a study of early T cells in non-severe SARS-CoV-2 infection. MiXCR, run by TCRdb on the 5' RACE reads, gives a single entry per CDR3 protein. The sample includes approximately 58,000 distinct CDR3 sequences, about 9.9% of them seen just once. Sequencing was carried out using whole blood. These receptors originate from an adult who was a healthcare worker with PCR-confirmed SARS-CoV-2 infection or an uninfected control (not recorded which).

The chain couples TRBV20-1 to TRBJ1-4; 8 bases fit TRBD1. V shed 5 bases, J shed 8 bases, and the junction held 7 bases outside the gene matches. This CDR3 is 13 amino acids long. Germline V lookup: CDR1 DFQATT, CDR2 SNEGSKA (reference sequence). The CDR3 coding sequence is TGCAGTGCTCCAGGACAGGGAAGAGAAAAACTGTTTTTT. Its protein is CSAPGQGREKLFF.

Comments on this clonotype: This may come from a read error, since a much larger clone is one base off. The chain couples TRBV10-1 to TRBJ1-1; 9 positions match TRBD1. V shed 6 bases and J 6 bases; nucleotides not matched to a gene: 8. The CDR3 has 14 residues. Germline values: CDR1 WNHNN, CDR2 SYGVQD (reference sequence). The CDR3 is CASRRTGDEPEAFF. In DNA, the CDR3 is TGCGCCAGCAGACGGACAGGGGATGAACCTGAAGCTTTCTTT.

This clonotype was recorded a few times. The chain links TRBV30 to TRBJ2-1; D unclear. The CDR3 runs 12 residues. The V and J ends lost 0 bases and 12 bases respectively, with 12 bases between them. Looked up from germline, CDR1 is GTSNPN and CDR2 is SVGIG (reference sequence). The DNA for the CDR3 is TGTGCCTGGAGTGTATCCCGGGTAGGGCAGTTCTTC. It is translated as CAWSVSRVGQFF.

In this sample, this clonotype turned up many times. The rearrangement joins TRBV4-1 to TRBJ2-7; TRBD1 matches at 8 bases. Germline V gene data show CDR1 as MGHRA and CDR2 as YSYEKL. Germline trimming cut 3 bases from V and 3 bases from J; bases unmatched to any gene: 4. This CDR3 comprises 14 residues. The CDR3 DNA reads TGCGCCAGCAGCCATCCTACAGGGGGCTACGAGCAGTACTTC. It translates to CASSHPTGGYEQYF.

This chain links TRBV5-4 with TRBJ2-5; 11 bases fit TRBD2. With 4 bases clipped from V and 4 bases from J, the junction kept 3 bases outside the gene matches. The germline V gene has CDR1 SGHNT and CDR2 YYREEE (reference sequence). This CDR3 has 14 amino acids. The CDR3 nucleotides read TGTGCCAGCAGCCTAGCGGGAGGCCGAGAGACCCAGTACTTC. It encodes CASSLAGGRETQYF.

The chain has TRBV7-3 and TRBJ2-6; 11 bases align to TRBD2. Germline-derived CDR1 and CDR2 are SGHTA and FQGTGA. CDR3 length: 17 amino acids. V gave up 4 bases and J gave up 0 bases; unmatched junction bases: 2. For the CDR3, the DNA is TGTGCCAGCAGCTCTAGCGGGAGGACCTCTGGGGCCAACGTCCTGACTTTC. Encoded protein: CASSSSGRTSGANVLTF. The full variable domain, its missing parts supplied by reference TRBV7-3 and TRBJ2-6, is GAGVSQTPSNKVTEKGKYVELRCDPISGHTALYWYRQSLGQGPEFLIYFQGTGAADDSGLPNDRFFAVRPEGSVSTLKIQRTERGDSAVYLCASSSSGRTSGANVLTFGAGSRLTVL.

The chain uses TRBV28 and TRBJ1-1; D remains unclear. V lost 4 bases and J lost 5, with 14 bases in between. In germline, CDR1 is MDHEN, CDR2 SYDVKM. The CDR3 length is 14 residues. The CDR3 region is CASSYTRIGTEAFF. Here the CDR3 DNA reads TGTGCCAGCAGTTACACACGGATCGGGACTGAAGCTTTCTTT. Variable domain in full (rest from reference TRBV28 and TRBJ1-1): DVKVTQSSRYLVKRTGEKVFLECVQDMDHENMFWYRQDPGLGLRLIYFSYDVKMKEKGDIPEGYSVSREKKERFSLILESASTNQTSMYLCASSYTRIGTEAFFGQGTRLTVV.

This clonotype was counted a few times. The chain uses TRBV3-1 and TRBJ1-6; D unresolved. V lost 5 bases to trimming and J lost 3 bases, with 14 bases between them. The V gene's germline CDR1 is LGHDT and CDR2 YNNKEL (reference sequence). The CDR3 runs to 16 residues. The CDR3 spells CASSERTTIYNSPLHF. CDR3 coding DNA: TGTGCCAGCAGCGAACGTACAACGATCTATAATTCACCCCTCCACTTT.

This clonotype has ten or more counts. The gene calls are TRBV24-1 and TRBJ1-2; D is uncertain. This CDR3 region has 14 residues. Germline V lookup: CDR1 KGHDR, CDR2 SFDVKD. Trimming pared 4 bases from V and 0 bases from J, leaving 8 bases between. The CDR3 loop reads CATSEGTTNYGYTF. Here the CDR3 DNA reads TGTGCCACCAGTGAAGGCACTACTAACTATGGCTACACCTTC.

The rearrangement links TRBV28 to TRBJ1-4, with D possibly matching TRBD1 (5 bases). Germline CDR1 MDHEN, CDR2 SYDVKM. Deletions cut 4 bases from V and 4 bases from J, with 13 bases between. This CDR3 comprises 15 residues. The CDR3 here is CASSSSGRINEKLFF. CDR3 in DNA: TGTGCCAGCAGTTCATCAGGGAGGATTAATGAAAAACTGTTTTTT.

This clonotype is medium-sized within its sample. The rearrangement joins TRBV28 to TRBJ1-1, with D possibly being TRBD1 (5 bases). This CDR3 is 15 amino acids long. Looked up from germline, CDR1 is MDHEN and CDR2 is SYDVKM. V was trimmed by 3 bases and J by 3 bases, leaving 14 bases between them. CDR3 protein: CASSFVGRDDTEAFF. The DNA for the CDR3 is TGTGCCAGCAGTTTTGTAGGCAGGGATGACACTGAAGCTTTCTTT.

As to this clonotype: This sequence may be a read error, since a much larger clone differs from it by one base. This chain links TRBV29-1 with TRBJ2-3; D call uncertain. Germline loops: CDR1 SQVTM, CDR2 ANQGSEA. This CDR3 comprises 13 residues. V was trimmed by 2 bases and J by 6 bases, leaving 12 bases between them. CDR3 bases: TGCAGCGTTGAAAGCAGCAACCGGGATACGCAGTATTTT. Its protein is CSVESSNRDTQYF.

There are a few counts of this clonotype. This rearrangement joins TRBV5-1 to TRBJ1-1; D remains unclear. V was cut by 4 bases and J by 0 bases, with 10 bases left in between. CDR3 length equals 14 residues. Per germline, CDR1 SGHRS and CDR2 YFSETQ. CDR3 DNA: TGCGCCAGCAGCCCCGGCGGGATGAACACTGAAGCTTTCTTT. The encoded protein is CASSPGGMNTEAFF.